The next 21 T cell receptor beta chains were all read from a single sample in a study of blood T cells in healthy people across ages. A second PCR, run for about 6 to 12 cycles, used a sample-barcoded 5' primer plus a J-beta primer mix. TCRdb passed the 5' RACE reads through MiXCR, listing each CDR3 protein once. This table holds over a million distinct CDR3 sequences, approximately 43% found once. The sample was blood. Source of these receptors: a woman younger than 30 in good health.

J is TRBJ2-5 and V is TRBV20-1, with TRBD2 matching 7 bases. The J call may be incorrect, as the DNA end agrees better with TRBJ2-7. CDR3 length: 13 amino acids. Germline V gives CDR1 DFQATT, CDR2 SNEGSKA (reference sequence). This CDR3 reads CSAQRASGYEQYF. As DNA, the CDR3 is TGCAGTGCCCAACGGGCTAGCGGATACGAGCAGTACTTC.

This clonotype was detected once. The chain is built from TRBV27 and TRBJ2-1; D call uncertain. This CDR3 spans 17 amino acids. V was shortened by 6 bases and J by 2 bases, with 20 bases between the two germline ends. Germline-derived CDR1 and CDR2 are MNHEY and SMNVEV (reference sequence). The CDR3 loop is CASSSYQANKAYNEQFF. The CDR3 DNA reads as TGTGCCAGCAGCTCATACCAGGCCAACAAGGCCTACAATGAGCAGTTCTTC.

The chain has TRBV5-1 and TRBJ2-1, with 12 bases matching TRBD2. The germline CDR1 and CDR2 sequences are SGHRS and YFSETQ. V lost 2 bases and J lost 8; bases outside the gene matches: 8. The CDR3 has 16 amino acids. CDR3 protein: CASSFLTSGRSDEQFF. The CDR3 DNA sequence: TGCGCCAGCAGCTTTCTAACTAGCGGGAGGTCTGATGAGCAGTTCTTC.

The rearrangement joins TRBV2 to TRBJ2-7; D might be TRBD2 (6 bases). The V and J ends lost 6 bases and 7 bases respectively, with 19 bases between them. CDR3 length: 14 residues. The germline V gene has CDR1 SNHLY and CDR2 FYNNEI. The CDR3 DNA reads TGTGCCAGCAGGCGGGACGGACAATTCAATGAGCAGTACTTC. It translates to CASRRDGQFNEQYF.

This clonotype was recorded a few times. CDR3 coding DNA: TGCAGTGCTTTGCGGACTACAAACAATGAGCAGTTCTTC. Translated, it gives CSALRTTNNEQFF. The rearrangement links TRBV20-1 to TRBJ2-1; possible D gene TRBD2, 6 bases. CDR3 length: 13 amino acids. Germline V lookup: CDR1 DFQATT, CDR2 SNEGSKA (reference sequence). V was cut by 5 bases and J by 5 bases, with 13 bases left in between.

Only a few counts were recorded for this clonotype. The rearrangement links TRBV28 to TRBJ2-5; tentatively, D is TRBD1 (7 bases). CDR3 length equals 14 residues. Trimming pared 3 bases from V and 5 bases from J, leaving 13 bases between. Germline V gives CDR1 MDHEN, CDR2 SYDVKM. CDR3 nucleotide sequence: TGTGCCAGCAGTTTCCCACAGGGGAGGGAGACCCAGTACTTC. Its translation is CASSFPQGRETQYF.

This clonotype occurred many times. CDR3 DNA: TGTGCCAGCAGCGTCAGAGAGACTGAAGCTTTCTTT. Translating gives CASSVRETEAFF. V is TRBV7-2 and J is TRBJ1-1, with D unresolved. The germline CDR1 and CDR2 sequences are SGHTA and FQGNSA. The CDR3 has 12 amino acids. Trimming cost V 5 bases and J 5 bases, with 9 bases left between them.

The chain has TRBV20-1 and TRBJ2-7, with 11 nucleotides matching TRBD1. V was pared by 6 bases and J by 4 bases, with 8 bases of the junction left unmatched. Germline V gene data show CDR1 as DFQATT and CDR2 as SNEGSKA (reference sequence). The CDR3 covers 14 residues. Here the CDR3 DNA reads TGCAGTGCCGACGTCCGGGACAGGGGGTACGAGCAGTACTTC. Encoded protein: CSADVRDRGYEQYF.

This clonotype was counted only a few times. V usage is TRBV5-1 and J usage is TRBJ1-2; D uncertain. This CDR3 region has 14 residues. CDR1 and CDR2 (germline): SGHRS, YFSETQ. The V end lost 1 base, the J end lost 4 bases, and 11 bases lay between the germline ends. The CDR3 here is CASSLSVGSYGYTF. For the CDR3, the DNA is TGCGCCAGCAGCTTGTCAGTCGGATCCTATGGCTACACCTTC.

This rearrangement joins TRBV3-1 to TRBJ1-6; D ambiguous. This CDR3 has 16 residues. The germline CDR1 and CDR2 sequences are LGHDT and YNNKEL (reference sequence). The ends were cut back, 1 base at V and 7 bases at J, with 14 bases in the middle. The CDR3 sequence is CASSQVPGVRNSPLHF. DNA of the CDR3: TGTGCCAGCAGCCAAGTGCCCGGGGTGAGAAATTCACCCCTCCACTTT.

The J gene is TRBJ2-7, the V gene TRBV29-1; perhaps TRBD1 as D (6 bases). Between the trimmed V and J ends, which lost 3 bases and 2 bases, there was a span of 11 bases. The length of the CDR3 is 13 residues. The germline V gene encodes CDR1 SQVTM and CDR2 ANQGSEA. The CDR3 DNA reads TGCAGCGTTGAGGGGACAAGAACCTACGAGCAGTACTTC. Translation: CSVEGTRTYEQYF.

The chain employs TRBV7-9 and TRBJ2-5; D remains ambiguous. The CDR3 length is 14 residues. Trimming removed 1 base from V and 2 bases from J, with 8 bases in between. From germline, CDR1 is SEHNR and CDR2 FQNEAQ (reference sequence). CDR3 sequence reads: CASSLEMEQETQYF. In DNA, the CDR3 is TGTGCCAGCAGCTTAGAGATGGAACAAGAGACCCAGTACTTC.

The chain uses TRBV2 and TRBJ2-7, with 8 bases lining up with TRBD2. The J segment lost 1 base and the V segment lost 6 bases, leaving 5 bases of the junction unmatched. The CDR3 is made up of 14 amino acids. Germline CDR1 reads SNHLY; CDR2 reads FYNNEI. The CDR3 reads CASRGGLASYEQYF. In nucleotides, the CDR3 is TGTGCCAGCAGGGGAGGACTAGCTTCCTACGAGCAGTACTTC.

The chain couples TRBV12-3 or TRBV12-4 to TRBJ2-3; 9 nucleotides match TRBD2. Germline trimming cut 7 bases from V and 3 bases from J; bases unmatched to any gene: 8. The CDR3 is 15 amino acids. The chain's CDR3 is CASNKGTSSTDTQYF. CDR3 coding DNA: TGTGCCAGCAATAAGGGGACTAGCTCTACAGATACGCAGTATTTT.

This clonotype showed up many times. The V and J genes are TRBV27 and TRBJ2-7, with D maybe TRBD2 (5 bases). Trimming pared 6 bases from V and 1 base from J, leaving 10 bases between. The CDR3 has 13 amino acids. The germline CDR1 and CDR2 sequences are MNHEY and SMNVEV (reference sequence). CDR3 sequence: CASSSGLSYEQYF. CDR3 nucleotides: TGTGCCAGCAGCTCCGGACTGTCCTACGAGCAGTACTTC.

The CDR3 here is CASSIPETQYF. CDR3 DNA: TGTGCCAGCAGTATCCCGGAGACCCAGTACTTC. The chain is built from TRBV6-1 and TRBJ2-5; D is ambiguous. The CDR3 length is 11 residues. Germline-derived CDR1 and CDR2 are MNHNS and SASEGT. V shed 5 bases and J shed 5 bases, with 6 bases lying between them.

The chain couples TRBV6-1 to TRBJ1-5, with unresolved D. V lost 7 bases and J 1 base, leaving 5 bases between the germline ends. Germline CDR1 is MNHNS and CDR2 is SASEGT. This CDR3 has 12 amino acids. The CDR3 region is CASKRSNQPQHF. CDR3 DNA sequence: TGTGCCAGCAAGCGGAGCAATCAGCCCCAGCATTTT.

This clonotype was seen more than once but under ten times. The chain recombines TRBV4-3 with TRBJ1-2; TRBD1 aligns across 8 bases. Germline loops: CDR1 LGHNA, CDR2 YSLEER. Trimming at V came to 2 bases and at J to 7 bases, leaving 12 bases not matched to a gene. The CDR3 extends over 16 amino acids. The CDR3, as DNA: TGCGCCAGCAGCCAAAACGTGGACAGGGTTTTCGGTGGCTACACCTTC. This translates into CASSQNVDRVFGGYTF.

The chain employs TRBV5-4 and TRBJ2-1, with D perhaps matching TRBD1 or TRBD2 (5 bases each). Germline V gene lookup returns CDR1 SGHNT and CDR2 YYREEE (reference sequence). This CDR3 contains 16 residues. V was clipped by 1 base and J by 2 bases, with 13 bases between them. The CDR3 spells CASSLFAGDPYNEQFF. In nucleotides, the CDR3 is TGTGCCAGCAGCTTGTTTGCTGGGGACCCCTACAATGAGCAGTTCTTC.

The gene calls are TRBV2 and TRBJ2-2, with 7 nucleotides matching TRBD2. V trimming: 6 bases; J trimming: 3 bases; junction bases outside the gene matches: 7. This CDR3 is built from 15 residues. Germline loops: CDR1 SNHLY, CDR2 FYNNEI. CDR3 nucleotides: TGTGCCAGCAGGGACCCGGGACTACACACCGGGGAGCTGTTTTTT. This gives the protein CASRDPGLHTGELFF.

In this sample, this clonotype turned up a few times. The J gene is TRBJ1-1, the V gene TRBV6-2 or TRBV6-3; D not resolved. The CDR3 contains 13 residues. V was cut by 6 bases and J by 1 base, with 9 bases left in between. Germline V gives CDR1 MNHEY, CDR2 SVGEGT. In DNA, the CDR3 is TGTGCCAGCAGGCCCGTTGCGAACACTGAAGCTTTCTTT. Protein: CASRPVANTEAFF.